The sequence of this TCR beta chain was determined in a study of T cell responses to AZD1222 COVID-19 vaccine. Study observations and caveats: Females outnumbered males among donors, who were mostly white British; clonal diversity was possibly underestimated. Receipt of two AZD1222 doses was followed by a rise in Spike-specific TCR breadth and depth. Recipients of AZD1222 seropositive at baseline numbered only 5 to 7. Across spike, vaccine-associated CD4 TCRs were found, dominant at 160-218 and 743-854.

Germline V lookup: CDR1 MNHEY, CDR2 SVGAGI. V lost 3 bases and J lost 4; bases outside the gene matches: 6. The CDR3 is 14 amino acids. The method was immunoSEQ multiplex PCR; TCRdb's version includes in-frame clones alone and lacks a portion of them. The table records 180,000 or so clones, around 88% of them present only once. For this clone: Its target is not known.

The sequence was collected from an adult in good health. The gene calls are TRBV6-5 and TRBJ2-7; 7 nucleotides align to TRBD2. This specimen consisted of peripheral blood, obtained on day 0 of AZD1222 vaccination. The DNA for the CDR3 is TGTGCCAGCAGTTATTCCGGGACTACTTACGAGCAGTACTTC. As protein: CASSYSGTTYEQYF.